These 2 T cell receptor beta chains share one sample of origin, sequenced in a study of cytomegalovirus exposure and HLA in healthy donors. Researchers ran the PCR with 60 Vbeta and 13 Jbeta primers. Assay used: immunoSEQ multiplex PCR; TCRdb lists only in-frame clones, some missing. This sample has about 120,000 clones, with about 80% found just once. What was sequenced was PBMCs. The receptor source for this set is a woman in her 50s in good health and CMV-seronegative.

For the CDR3, the DNA is TGCGCCAGCAGCCCAGCGGGGGGACAAGAGACCCAGTACTTC. Amino acids: CASSPAGGQETQYF. The chain recombines TRBV4-1 with TRBJ2-5, with 9 bases aligning to TRBD2. The CDR3 consists of 14 residues. Looked up from germline, CDR1 is MGHRA and CDR2 is YSYEKL. J was trimmed by 2 bases and V by 4 bases; bases with no gene match: 2.

V is TRBV28 and J is TRBJ1-5, with D possibly TRBD1 on 5 matching bases. CDR1 and CDR2 (germline): MDHEN, SYDVKM. The length of the CDR3 is 15 residues. The ends were cut back, 2 bases at V and 4 bases at J, with 12 bases in the middle. The CDR3 DNA reads as TGTGCCAGCAGTTTAGCTATCGGGGGAAATCAGCCCCAGCATTTT. This gives the protein CASSLAIGGNQPQHF.